A single sample is the source of the 18 T cell receptor beta chains below, sequenced in a study of post-analysis software for immune sequencing data. General study points: When patients were compared with controls, 5 or 6 TRBV segments were more frequent, TRBV5-6, TRBV5-1 and TRBV20-1 among them.

Antigens for these TCRs are unknown. Included in the TCR beta cDNA libraries were unique molecular identifiers. Each CDR3 protein is one row after TCRdb ran MiXCR on the PCR reads. The sample gives 600,000 to 700,000 distinct CDR3 sequences, 55% to 60% of which show up once; around 10% is in the top ten. Input material: blood. The source of these receptors is a girl aged 2 to 9 with multiple sclerosis.

The chain is built from TRBV2 and TRBJ2-1, with TRBD2 identical over 9 bases. V lost 5 bases to trimming and J lost 5 bases; unmatched junction nucleotides: 7. Germline V lookup: CDR1 SNHLY, CDR2 FYNNEI. The CDR3 is 15 residues long. CDR3 DNA sequence: TGTGCCAGCAGTTTTCTAGCGGGGAACGACAATGAGCAGTTCTTC. As protein: CASSFLAGNDNEQFF.

This clonotype has more than one count but fewer than ten. The V and J genes are TRBV5-1 and TRBJ2-1; tentative D call: TRBD1 (5 bases). Germline values: CDR1 SGHRS, CDR2 YFSETQ. V shed 3 bases and J shed 8 bases, with 18 bases lying between them. The CDR3 is made up of 15 amino acids. The CDR3 DNA sequence: TGCGCCAGCAGCTCCGGCTTTAGCTTGGGGCATGAGCAGTTCTTC. Translating it yields CASSSGFSLGHEQFF.

The chain recombines TRBV5-1 with TRBJ2-3, with unresolved D. Looked up from germline, CDR1 is SGHRS and CDR2 is YFSETQ. The CDR3 is made up of 15 amino acids. The ends were cut back, 1 base at V and 4 bases at J, with 13 bases in the middle. The CDR3 sequence is CASSLKTYEADTQYF. CDR3 coding DNA: TGCGCCAGCAGCTTGAAGACCTACGAAGCAGATACGCAGTATTTT.

This sequence joins TRBV4-2 and TRBJ2-5; 8 nucleotides agree with TRBD2. There are 17 residues in the CDR3. With V trimmed by 0 bases and J by 4 bases, 10 bases remained unmatched. CDR1 LGHNA and CDR2 YNFKEQ come from the germline V gene. CDR3 nucleotide sequence: TGTGCCAGCAGCCAAGAAGAGGACCGGGGGGGCATAGAGACCCAGTACTTC. It codes for CASSQEEDRGGIETQYF.

The chain has TRBV10-1 and TRBJ2-5; D possibly uses TRBD1 or TRBD2 (5 bases each). Germline-derived CDR1 and CDR2 are WNHNN and SYGVQD (reference sequence). The CDR3 has 11 amino acids. V lost 10 bases and J 0 bases, leaving 6 bases between the germline ends. The DNA for the CDR3 is TGCGCCACGGGGCACCAAGAGACCCAGTACTTC. This sequence encodes CATGHQETQYF.

The chain employs TRBV11-2 and TRBJ2-7; D is ambiguous. Germline-derived CDR1 and CDR2 are SGHAT and FQNNGV. V lost 2 bases, J lost 3 bases, and 8 bases lay in between. CDR3 length: 13 amino acids. CDR3 in amino acids: CASSLTTLYEQYF. The DNA of the CDR3 is TGTGCCAGCAGCTTAACTACCCTCTACGAGCAGTACTTC.

This chain connects TRBV29-1 to TRBJ1-2, with 9 nucleotides matching TRBD1. This CDR3 is built from 14 residues. The V gene end was trimmed by 4 bases and the J gene end by 6 bases; junction bases not matched to a gene: 9. Per the germline V gene, CDR1 is SQVTM and CDR2 is ANQGSEA. In DNA form, the CDR3 reads TGCAGCGTTGGTCGGGACAGGGAGAAGGATGGCTACACCTTC. Translated: CSVGRDREKDGYTF.

J is TRBJ2-5 and V is TRBV29-1, with D perhaps TRBD1 (6 bases). V lost 6 bases and J 5 bases, leaving 19 bases between the germline ends. CDR3 size: 14 residues. From germline, CDR1 is SQVTM and CDR2 ANQGSEA. The CDR3 is CSVLRVQGQETQYF. The CDR3 region has the DNA TGCAGCGTCCTCCGGGTCCAGGGGCAGGAGACCCAGTACTTC.

CDR3 sequence reads: CASSFLSGSSYEQYF. In DNA form, the CDR3 reads TGCGCCAGCAGCTTCCTTAGCGGGAGTTCCTACGAGCAGTACTTC. The chain has TRBV5-1 and TRBJ2-7, with 9 bases matching TRBD2. With V trimmed by 2 bases and J by 1 base, 4 bases remained unmatched. The CDR3 is 15 amino acids. Germline V gene data show CDR1 as SGHRS and CDR2 as YFSETQ.

The chain has TRBV12-5 and TRBJ2-7; D ambiguous. The V end lost 3 bases, the J end lost 2 bases, and 2 bases lay between the germline ends. Germline-derived CDR1 and CDR2 are LGHNT and FRNRAP. The CDR3 totals 11 residues. The CDR3 region has the DNA TGTGCTAGTGGTTTCGCCTACGAGCAGTACTTC. It is translated as CASGFAYEQYF.

This clonotype was counted once. The V and J genes are TRBV25-1 and TRBJ2-1; D is ambiguous. CDR1 MGHDK and CDR2 SYGVNS come from the germline V gene. This CDR3 region has 13 residues. Deletions cut 0 bases from V and 6 bases from J, with 6 bases between. This CDR3 is CASSEYGINEQFF. DNA for the CDR3: TGTGCCAGCAGTGAATACGGAATCAATGAGCAGTTCTTC.

This clonotype was observed a few times. This chain links TRBV15 with TRBJ2-1, with 9 bases identical to TRBD2. CDR3 length: 18 residues. Looked up from germline, CDR1 is LNHNV and CDR2 is YYDKDF (reference sequence). V lost 1 base, J lost 7 bases, and 14 bases stayed unmatched. The CDR3 nucleotides read TGTGCCACCAGCAGAGGTCAAAAACTAGCGGGCAGACCAAATGAGCAGTTCTTC. Its protein is CATSRGQKLAGRPNEQFF. The whole variable domain, remainder taken from reference TRBV15 and TRBJ2-1, is DAMVIQNPRYQVTQFGKPVTLSCSQTLNHNVMYWYQQKSSQAPKLLFHYYDKDFNNEADTPDNFQSRRPNTSFCFLDIRSPGLGDTAMYLCATSRGQKLAGRPNEQFFGPGTRLTVL.

This clonotype was seen more than once but under ten times. The chain has TRBV2 and TRBJ2-3; 7 bases match TRBD1. V lost 8 bases and J lost 0; bases outside the gene matches: 5. The germline V gene has CDR1 SNHLY and CDR2 FYNNEI. The CDR3 has 14 amino acids. The CDR3 region has the DNA TGTGCCAGCCTTGAGGGGGCTAGCACAGATACGCAGTATTTT. It specifies CASLEGASTDTQYF.

CDR3 sequence reads: CSVKESVLNIQYF. CDR3 coding DNA: TGCAGCGTTAAGGAGTCGGTCCTTAACATTCAGTACTTC. The rearrangement joins TRBV29-1 to TRBJ2-4; D uncertain. This CDR3 comprises 13 residues. V lost 5 bases and J 7 bases, leaving 15 bases between the germline ends. Germline CDR1 is SQVTM and CDR2 is ANQGSEA.

The chain recombines TRBV5-1 with TRBJ2-1; D gene ambiguous. Trimming pared 4 bases from V and 5 bases from J, leaving 4 bases between. In germline, CDR1 is SGHRS, CDR2 YFSETQ. This CDR3 spans 11 amino acids. The CDR3 reads CASSTDNEQFF. The CDR3 coding sequence is TGCGCCAGCAGCACCGACAATGAGCAGTTCTTC.

V and J are TRBV20-1 and TRBJ2-3; TRBD2 matches at 8 bases. Trimming cost V 5 bases and J 0 bases; bases outside gene matches: 4. Per the germline V gene, CDR1 is DFQATT and CDR2 is SNEGSKA (reference sequence). The CDR3 has 14 amino acids. The CDR3 nucleotides are TGCAGTGCTTTGCGGGGGGAGAGCACAGATACGCAGTATTTT. Protein product: CSALRGESTDTQYF.

The V gene is TRBV15, the J gene TRBJ2-1; unclear D gene. Trimming pared 5 bases from V and 5 bases from J, leaving 10 bases between. The germline V gene encodes CDR1 LNHNV and CDR2 YYDKDF (reference sequence). The CDR3 is made up of 13 amino acids. The CDR3 DNA reads as TGTGCCACCAGCTCCCGAACGGACAATGAGCAGTTCTTC. Encoded protein: CATSSRTDNEQFF.

This clonotype turned up a few times. The chain employs TRBV20-1 and TRBJ2-5, with TRBD2 identical over 7 bases. There are 12 residues in the CDR3. Losses at the gene ends were 1 base for V and 4 bases for J; bases not matched to a gene: 0. Per the germline V gene, CDR1 is DFQATT and CDR2 is SNEGSKA (reference sequence). Here the CDR3 DNA reads TGCAGTGCTAGAGTAGCGGGAGAGACCCAGTACTTC. Its protein product is CSARVAGETQYF.